This T cell receptor (beta chain) was sequenced during a study of cytomegalovirus exposure and HLA in healthy donors. Turning to the study itself: An early release of data contained about 85 million unique TCRs, which came from HLA-typed donors.

Amplification used 60 Vbeta primers and 13 Jbeta primers. Measured with immunoSEQ multiplex PCR; TCRdb has only the in-frame clones, and not every one. This sample's table has 60,000 or so clones. Whole-study findings and limits: The study dropped some indistinguishable V segments, TRBV6-2 and TRBV6-3 among them.

Germline lookup yields CDR1 SQVTM and CDR2 ANQGSEA. The CDR3 is made up of 16 amino acids. Unmatched junction bases numbered 10, after V lost 7 bases and J lost 2 bases. About this clone: Its antigen is unidentified.

The rearrangement uses TRBV29-1 and TRBJ2-3; TRBD2 agrees at 12 bases. The specimen sequenced was PBMCs. The origin of this receptor is a middle-aged man in good health and CMV-seropositive. CDR3 nucleotides: TGCAGCGCTCCGGGACTAGCGGGCTTCTCCACAGATACGCAGTATTTT. Its translation is CSAPGLAGFSTDTQYF.